The present entry profiles one T cell receptor (beta chain) with its context. The sample comes from a study of blood T cell repertoires in COVID-19. Germline V gene data show CDR1 as SQVTM and CDR2 as ANQGSEA. Trimming pared 0 bases from V and 4 bases from J, leaving 12 bases between. CDR3 length equals 14 residues. The data were produced by immunoSEQ multiplex PCR, yet TCRdb's version contains in-frame clones alone and is incomplete. The top ten hold about 6% of the sample, which has roughly 220,000 clones, 86% seen once. The sequencing input was peripheral blood. The clonotype was recovered from a man older than 75 with acute or convalescent COVID-19. The chain links TRBV29-1 to TRBJ1-2, with a tentative D call TRBD1 (5 bases). This chain's CDR3 is CSVEDRWGAYGYTF. The CDR3 bases are TGCAGCGTTGAAGATCGTTGGGGCGCCTATGGCTACACCTTC.